A single sample gave rise to the 20 T cell receptor beta chains below, sequenced in a study of T cell responses to AZD1222 COVID-19 vaccine. The assay was immunoSEQ multiplex PCR, and TCRdb's table has in-frame clones only and misses some. The data contain some 170,000 clones, 85% to 95% of them singletons. Specimen: peripheral blood, collected 28 days after the second dose of the MenACWY control vaccine. The source of these receptors is an adult who received the MenACWY meningococcal vaccine as a control.

The gene calls are TRBV12-3 or TRBV12-4 and TRBJ2-1, with a weak D call TRBD1 (6 bases). The CDR3 covers 12 residues. This CDR3 reads CAVRRDINEQFF. CDR3 nucleotides: TGTGCGGTCCGCCGGGACATCAATGAGCAGTTCTTC.

The J gene is TRBJ1-1, the V gene TRBV6-5, with 7 nucleotides matching TRBD1. V lost 0 bases, J lost 3 bases, and 4 bases stayed unmatched. This CDR3 has 15 residues. Per the germline V gene, CDR1 is MNHEY and CDR2 is SVGAGI. The CDR3 DNA reads as TGTGCCAGCAGTTACTCCGACAGGGCAGACACTGAAGCTTTCTTT. This translates into CASSYSDRADTEAFF.

This clone appeared a few times. This chain uses TRBV7-9 with TRBJ1-5; the D gene is possibly TRBD1 (5 bases). The germline V gene has CDR1 SEHNR and CDR2 FQNEAQ (reference sequence). Deletions cut 1 base from V and 10 bases from J, with 11 bases between. This CDR3 has 13 amino acids. CDR3: CASSLDYGDPQHF. The CDR3 nucleotides are TGTGCCAGCAGCTTAGATTACGGGGACCCCCAGCATTTT. Based on the CDR3 plus reference TRBV7-9 and TRBJ1-5, the full variable domain is DTGVSQNPRHKITKRGQNVTFRCDPISEHNRLYWYRQTLGQGPEFLTYFQNEAQLEKSRLLSDRFSAERPKGSFSTLEIQRTEQGDSAMYLCASSLDYGDPQHFGDGTRLSIL.

The chain recombines TRBV19 with TRBJ1-2; no reliable D call. CDR3 length equals 16 residues. Germline CDR1 reads LNHDA; CDR2 reads SQIVND (reference sequence). With 6 bases removed from V and 4 bases from J, the gap between germline ends came to 21 bases. Here the CDR3 reads CASSPGGVRLGYGYTF. CDR3 nucleotide sequence: TGTGCCAGTAGCCCGGGCGGGGTTCGGCTCGGCTATGGCTACACCTTC.

The chain has TRBV7-2 and TRBJ2-3; 7 nucleotides agree with TRBD2. V trimming: 1 base; J trimming: 6 bases; junction bases outside the gene matches: 4. The CDR3 is 14 amino acids. CDR1 and CDR2 (germline): SGHTA, FQGNSA. The CDR3 DNA sequence: TGTGCCAGCAGCTTAGGAGCGGGGAGGGATACGCAGTATTTT. Its protein is CASSLGAGRDTQYF. The full variable domain, with the rest looked up from reference TRBV7-2 and TRBJ2-3, is GAGVSQSPSNKVTEKGKDVELRCDPISGHTALYWYRQSLGQGLEFLIYFQGNSAPDKSGLPSDRFSAERTGGSVSTLTIQRTQQEDSAVYLCASSLGAGRDTQYFGPGTRLTVL.

This chain links TRBV28 with TRBJ1-2, with D possibly being TRBD1 (6 bases). Trimming took 6 bases from V and 8 from J, leaving 19 bases between them. The length of the CDR3 is 14 residues. Germline loops: CDR1 MDHEN, CDR2 SYDVKM. CDR3 residues: CASRRQDTRRGYTF. The CDR3 region has the DNA TGTGCCAGCAGAAGACAGGATACCCGGCGGGGCTACACCTTC.

The chain couples TRBV15 to TRBJ1-1; D unresolved. Trimming took 4 bases from V and 3 from J, leaving 12 bases between them. This CDR3 is 14 amino acids long. CDR1 is LNHNV, CDR2 YYDKDF, per germline (reference sequence). CDR3 sequence reads: CATSTNEDYTEAFF. DNA for the CDR3: TGTGCCACCAGCACCAACGAGGATTACACTGAAGCTTTCTTT.

The CDR3 region has the DNA TGTGCCAGCAGCTTTTCGGAGAGGGGTAGCTCACCCCTCCACTTT. Its protein product is CASSFSERGSSPLHF. V and J are TRBV11-2 and TRBJ1-6, with D possibly TRBD1 on 5 matching bases. Germline V lookup: CDR1 SGHAT, CDR2 FQNNGV. The V end lost 3 bases, the J end lost 10 bases, and 16 bases lay between the germline ends. The CDR3 sequence is 15 residues long.

This chain links TRBV7-2 with TRBJ1-2; maybe TRBD1 (6 bases). CDR3 length equals 14 residues. V was cut by 4 bases and J by 3 bases, with 12 bases left in between. CDR1 is SGHTA and CDR2 is FQGNSA in the germline V gene. The CDR3 protein is CASSSPSGDYGYTF. CDR3 DNA: TGTGCCAGCAGCTCGCCCTCAGGGGACTATGGCTACACCTTC. Looking up the rest from reference TRBV7-2 and TRBJ1-2 gives the full variable domain: GAGVSQSPSNKVTEKGKDVELRCDPISGHTALYWYRQSLGQGLEFLIYFQGNSAPDKSGLPSDRFSAERTGGSVSTLTIQRTQQEDSAVYLCASSSPSGDYGYTFGSGTRLTVV.

This clone appeared once. The chain has TRBV10-3 and TRBJ1-2, with D possibly TRBD1 on 6 matching bases. The CDR3 has 14 residues. Trimming removed 2 bases from V and 8 bases from J, with 15 bases in between. Looked up from germline, CDR1 is ENHRY and CDR2 is SYGVKD. CDR3 nucleotide sequence: TGTGCCATCAGTGAGCCCAAGGGGGTGGAGGGCTACACCTTC. This codes for CAISEPKGVEGYTF.

This chain uses TRBV19 with TRBJ1-2; D may be TRBD1 (5 bases). The germline V and J ends were trimmed by 0 bases and 4 bases, with 12 bases remaining between them. The CDR3 sequence is 15 residues long. Germline CDR1 and CDR2: LNHDA and SQIVND (reference sequence). CDR3 sequence: CASSIEERRGYGYTF. The CDR3 nucleotides read TGTGCCAGTAGTATAGAGGAACGGAGGGGCTATGGCTACACCTTC.

Comments on this clone: Mismatch with germline at one junction end may stem from a read error. The chain carries TRBV29-1 and TRBJ2-1, with D possibly being TRBD1 or TRBD2 (5 bases each). This CDR3 comprises 13 residues. CDR1 SQVTM and CDR2 ANQGSEA come from the germline V gene. CDR3 nucleotides: TGCAGCGTGGAAGGGGCAGGGAGCAATGAGCAGTTCTTC. Protein sequence: CSVEGAGSNEQFF.

The chain joins TRBV27 to TRBJ2-5; D is uncertain. Germline lookup yields CDR1 MNHEY and CDR2 SMNVEV (reference sequence). This CDR3 spans 13 amino acids. Trimming stripped 4 bases from V and 7 bases from J, with 13 bases between. CDR3 nucleotides: TGTGCCAGCAGTTACGTCCGAAAGGGGACCCAGTACTTC. Amino acids: CASSYVRKGTQYF.

This chain uses TRBV6-1 with TRBJ1-2, with D perhaps TRBD1 (5 bases). The length of the CDR3 is 13 residues. V dropped 7 bases and J dropped 2 bases, with 11 bases sitting between them. Germline V lookup: CDR1 MNHNS, CDR2 SASEGT. DNA for the CDR3: TGTGCCAGCAAGATACAGGAGAACTATGGCTACACCTTC. Encoded protein: CASKIQENYGYTF.

This chain joins TRBV5-4 and TRBJ1-2; a weak D match, TRBD1 (5 bases). CDR3 length: 19 amino acids. CDR1 is SGHNT, CDR2 YYREEE, per germline (reference sequence). Trimming took 3 bases from V and 5 from J, leaving 29 bases between them. CDR3 amino acids: CASSYGGTPFRDPHYGYTF. DNA for the CDR3: TGTGCCAGCAGCTATGGGGGGACCCCATTTAGAGATCCCCATTATGGCTACACCTTC.

The CDR3 DNA reads TGCAGCGCCCAGGTGGCCGGCAATCAGCCCCAGCATTTT. Protein sequence: CSAQVAGNQPQHF. The V call is TRBV29-1, the J call TRBJ1-5; D not certain. The CDR3 spans 13 residues. CDR1 and CDR2 from the germline V gene are SQVTM and ANQGSEA. Trimming took off 7 bases at V and 2 bases at J, with 12 bases between the two ends.

This clone was seen only once. The gene calls are TRBV3-1 (or the pseudogene TRBV3-2) and TRBJ1-1, with D uncertain. CDR1 is LGHDT, CDR2 YNNKEL, per germline (reference sequence). Trimming stripped 4 bases from V and 0 bases from J, with 6 bases between. This CDR3 spans 13 amino acids. CDR3 in DNA: TGTGCCAGCAGCCCAAGGGTGAACACTGAAGCTTTCTTT. Protein: CASSPRVNTEAFF.

V usage is TRBV19 and J usage is TRBJ1-6, with no clear D. Looked up from germline, CDR1 is LNHDA and CDR2 is SQIVND (reference sequence). Trimming stripped 7 bases from V and 8 bases from J, with 18 bases between. There are 15 residues in the CDR3. Here the CDR3 reads CASTSWDGRDSPLHF. The CDR3 DNA reads as TGTGCCAGTACCTCTTGGGATGGTCGCGATTCACCCCTCCACTTT.

This chain uses TRBV12-5 with TRBJ1-2; D possibly corresponds to TRBD1 (6 bases). Per the germline V gene, CDR1 is LGHNT and CDR2 is FRNRAP. The CDR3 has 13 amino acids. V was cut by 6 bases and J by 4 bases, with 12 bases left in between. DNA of the CDR3: TGTGCTAGTGGATTTGACAGGAGCTATGGCTACACCTTC. Its protein is CASGFDRSYGYTF.

The rearrangement joins TRBV3-1 (or the pseudogene TRBV3-2) to TRBJ1-3, with unresolved D. There are 17 residues in the CDR3. The germline CDR1 and CDR2 sequences are LGHDT and YNNKEL (reference sequence). Trimming took off 6 bases at V and 0 bases at J, with 18 bases between the two ends. In nucleotides, the CDR3 is TGTGCCAGCAGTTTTTCCGGGCTCCCGAGCTCTGGAAACACCATATATTTT. This encodes CASSFSGLPSSGNTIYF.